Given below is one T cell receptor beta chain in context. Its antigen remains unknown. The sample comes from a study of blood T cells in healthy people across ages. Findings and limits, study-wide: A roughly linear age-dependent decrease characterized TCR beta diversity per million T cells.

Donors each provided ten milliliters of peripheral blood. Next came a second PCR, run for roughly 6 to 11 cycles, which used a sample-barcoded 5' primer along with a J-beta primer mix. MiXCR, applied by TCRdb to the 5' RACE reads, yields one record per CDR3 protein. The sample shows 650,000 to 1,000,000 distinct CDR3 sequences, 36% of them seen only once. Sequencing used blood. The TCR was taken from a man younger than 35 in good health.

The CDR3 spells CASSQVEDSNQPQHF. The CDR3 nucleotides read TGTGCCAGCAGCCAAGTAGAGGATAGCAATCAGCCCCAGCATTTT. This chain links TRBV4-2 with TRBJ1-5; D unclear. This CDR3 is built from 15 residues. Germline CDR1 and CDR2: LGHNA and YNFKEQ. With 1 base removed from V and 0 bases from J, the gap between germline ends came to 7 bases.